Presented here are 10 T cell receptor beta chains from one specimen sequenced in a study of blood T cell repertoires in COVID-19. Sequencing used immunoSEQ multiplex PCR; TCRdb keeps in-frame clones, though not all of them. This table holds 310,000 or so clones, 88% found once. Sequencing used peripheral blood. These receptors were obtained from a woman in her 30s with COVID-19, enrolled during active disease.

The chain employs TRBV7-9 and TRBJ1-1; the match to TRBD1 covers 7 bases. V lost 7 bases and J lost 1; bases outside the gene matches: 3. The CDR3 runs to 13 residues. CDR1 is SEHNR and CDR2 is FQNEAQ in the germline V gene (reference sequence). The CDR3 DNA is TGTGCCAGCACCCCAGGGGGGAACACTGAAGCTTTCTTT. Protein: CASTPGGNTEAFF.

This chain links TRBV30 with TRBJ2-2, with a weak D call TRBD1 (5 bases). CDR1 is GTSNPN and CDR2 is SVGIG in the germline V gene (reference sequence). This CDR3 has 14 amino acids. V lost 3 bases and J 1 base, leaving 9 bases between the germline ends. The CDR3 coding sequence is TGTGCCTGGAGCCAGGGCGTGAACACCGGGGAGCTGTTTTTT. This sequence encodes CAWSQGVNTGELFF.

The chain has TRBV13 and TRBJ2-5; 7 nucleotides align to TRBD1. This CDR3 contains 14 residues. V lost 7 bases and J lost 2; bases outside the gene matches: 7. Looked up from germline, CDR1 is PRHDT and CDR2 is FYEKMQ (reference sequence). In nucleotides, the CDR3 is TGTGCCAGCACGTACGGGACAGTACAAGAGACCCAGTACTTC. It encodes CASTYGTVQETQYF.

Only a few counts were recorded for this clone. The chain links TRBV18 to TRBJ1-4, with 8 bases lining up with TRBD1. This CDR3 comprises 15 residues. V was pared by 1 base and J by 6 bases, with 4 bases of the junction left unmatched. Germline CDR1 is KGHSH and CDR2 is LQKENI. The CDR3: CASSPRAGGDEKLFF. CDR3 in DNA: TGTGCCAGCTCACCACGGGCAGGGGGCGATGAAAAACTGTTTTTT. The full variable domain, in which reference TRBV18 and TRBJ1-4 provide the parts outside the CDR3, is NAGVMQNPRHLVRRRGQEARLRCSPMKGHSHVYWYRQLPEEGLKFMVYLQKENIIDESGMPKERFSAEFPKEGPSILRIQQVVRGDSAAYFCASSPRAGGDEKLFFGSGTQLSVL.

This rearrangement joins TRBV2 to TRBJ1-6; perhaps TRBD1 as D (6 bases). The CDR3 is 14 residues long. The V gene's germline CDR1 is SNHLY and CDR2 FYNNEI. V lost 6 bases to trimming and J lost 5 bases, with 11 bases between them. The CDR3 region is CASSRDTDNSPLHF. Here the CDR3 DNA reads TGTGCCAGCAGCCGGGACACTGATAATTCACCCCTCCACTTT.

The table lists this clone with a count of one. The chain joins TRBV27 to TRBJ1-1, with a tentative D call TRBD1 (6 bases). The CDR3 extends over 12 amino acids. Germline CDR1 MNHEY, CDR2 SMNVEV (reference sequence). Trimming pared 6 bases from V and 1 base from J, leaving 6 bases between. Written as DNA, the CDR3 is TGTGCCAGCAGAGGGGGGAACACTGAAGCTTTCTTT. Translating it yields CASRGGNTEAFF.

CDR3 nucleotides: TGTGCCAGCAGTTCGACGGTCAGGGGAACTGAAGCTTTCTTT. This gives the protein CASSSTVRGTEAFF. This chain connects TRBV6-2 or TRBV6-3 to TRBJ1-1; a weak D match, TRBD1 (6 bases). The CDR3 length is 14 residues. V was pared by 4 bases and J by 5 bases, with 14 bases between. Germline V gene lookup returns CDR1 MNHEY and CDR2 SVGEGT.

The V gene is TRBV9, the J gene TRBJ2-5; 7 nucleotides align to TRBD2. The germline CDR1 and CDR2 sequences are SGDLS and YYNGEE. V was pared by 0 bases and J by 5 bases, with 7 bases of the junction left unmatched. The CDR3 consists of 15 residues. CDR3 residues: CASSVVSGAGETQYF. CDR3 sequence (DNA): TGTGCCAGCAGCGTAGTCTCGGGAGCGGGGGAGACCCAGTACTTC. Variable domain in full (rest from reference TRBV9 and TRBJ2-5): DSGVTQTPKHLITATGQRVTLRCSPRSGDLSVYWYQQSLDQGLQFLIQYYNGEERAKGNILERFSAQQFPDLHSELNLSSLELGDSALYFCASSVVSGAGETQYFGPGTRLLVL.

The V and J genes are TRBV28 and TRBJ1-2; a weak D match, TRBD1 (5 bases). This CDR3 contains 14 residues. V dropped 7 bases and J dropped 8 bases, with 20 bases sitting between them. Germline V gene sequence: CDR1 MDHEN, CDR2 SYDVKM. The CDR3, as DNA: TGTGCCAGCACCTCCGGTGGGCAGGGCTCCGGCTACACCTTC. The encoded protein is CASTSGGQGSGYTF.

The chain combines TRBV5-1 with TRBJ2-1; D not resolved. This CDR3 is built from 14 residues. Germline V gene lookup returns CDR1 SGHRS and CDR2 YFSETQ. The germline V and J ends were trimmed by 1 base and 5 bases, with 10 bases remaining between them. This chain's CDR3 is CASSLTRSNNEQFF. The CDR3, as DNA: TGCGCCAGCAGCTTGACTCGTTCCAACAATGAGCAGTTCTTC.